This T cell receptor (beta chain) appears in the sequencing data of a study of blood T cell repertoires in COVID-19 (dated by TCRdb to 2018 to 2020). In terms of the full investigation: Samples from collaborators originated in the United States, Italy and Spain and spanned both the acute and convalescent phases of COVID-19. The prospective study material was composed of cDNA or gDNA derived from T cells, B-cell-depleted T cells, or PBMCs. The dataset comprised deeply sampled blood TCRbeta repertoires from subjects exposed to, actively infected with, or recovered from COVID-19. The repertoires were released in a freely available public database meant as a resource for research on the immune response to SARS-CoV-2. Samples were obtained from the ongoing ImmuneRACE study (first 160 participants) and from 1,254 subjects provided by 6 global collaborators. The sample metadata nearly always contained a de-identified subject ID, COVID-19 status, age in years and sex. Where available, HLA class I and class II types were taken from metadata supplied by the sample provider and were not determined by assay-based typing. Broad study findings and their caveats: The amount of clinical and demographic metadata varied by source and participant and was provided uncurated.

Note on this clone: This receptor's antigen is unknown. Per-nucleotide qualities are absent, and no much larger clonotype sits a single base away.

TCRbeta CDR3 regions were amplified from genomic DNA using the immunoSEQ Assay, a bias-controlled multiplex PCR. The authors' pipeline ran thus. The number of nucleated cells in each sample was estimated from the amplification of reference gene primers within the assay. Sequence reads were collapsed and filtered to measure the absolute abundance of every unique TCRbeta CDR3 rearrangement. For each sample, productive Simpson clonality was calculated as the square root of Simpson's diversity index across productive rearrangements. Not all clones reach the TCRdb copy of this immuneACCESS table, which keeps in-frame sequences only. Checked studies attribute under half of the gap to unresolved V genes and leave the rest unexplained. The V and J calls and the clone size are those of that table, but D and trimming were determined from the DNA. Present in this sample are over 90,000 clones, over 70% of which were seen just once. The ten largest clonotypes hold less than 4.5% of the sample.

CDR1 MDHEN and CDR2 SYDVKM are derived from the germline V gene. From its cysteine to its phenylalanine, the CDR3 spans 14 amino acids. Only CDR3 DNA is held: 42 bases, read in frame from base 1. Between the V and J ends, shortened by 8 bases and 8 bases respectively, the junction contains 18 bases. Collaborating institutions collected whole blood in K2EDTA tubes following their own protocols. For TCRbeta analysis, collaborators shipped samples in one of three forms: frozen whole blood, isolated PBMCs, or DNA extracted from either of those sample types. Sequencing was done on a sample of peripheral blood. The clonotype was recovered from a man between 60 and 75 years old with acute or convalescent COVID-19. The chain couples TRBV28 to TRBJ1-4; D gene: possibly TRBD1, on 5 matching bases. The DNA sequence is given as TGTGCCAGCCAGCAGGGAGGACCGTGGGAAAAACTGTTTTTT. Its translation reads: CASQQGGPWEKLFF. The CDR3, completed at both ends by the reference TRBV28 and TRBJ1-4 genes, gives the full variable domain DVKVTQSSRYLVKRTGEKVFLECVQDMDHENMFWYRQDPGLGLRLIYFSYDVKMKEKGDIPEGYSVSREKKERFSLILESASTNQTSMYLCASQQGGPWEKLFFGSGTQLSVL.